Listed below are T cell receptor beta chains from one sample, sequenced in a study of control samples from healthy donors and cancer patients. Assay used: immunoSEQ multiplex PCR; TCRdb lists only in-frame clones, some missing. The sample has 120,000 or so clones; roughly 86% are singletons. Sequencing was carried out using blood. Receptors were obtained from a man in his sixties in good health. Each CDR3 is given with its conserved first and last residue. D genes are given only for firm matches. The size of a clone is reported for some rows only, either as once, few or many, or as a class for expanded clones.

CDR3nt: TGTGCCAGCAAAACAGGGCCTAATTCACCCCTCCACTTT; CDR3aa: CASKTGPNSPLHF; v_gene: TRBV25-1; d_gene: -; abundance: -; j_gene: TRBJ1-6
CDR3nt: TGCGCCAGCAGCCCTCATAAGACTTTCAACACAGATACGCAGTATTTT; CDR3aa: CASSPHKTFNTDTQYF; v_gene: TRBV4-1; d_gene: -; abundance: -; j_gene: TRBJ2-3
CDR3nt: TGCGCCAGCAGCCGCGGTACTGGAAACACCATATATTTT; CDR3aa: CASSRGTGNTIYF; v_gene: TRBV5-1; d_gene: -; abundance: -; j_gene: TRBJ1-3
CDR3nt: TGCGCCAGCAGCTCGGGACAGCGCTACAATGAGCAGTTCTTC; CDR3aa: CASSSGQRYNEQFF; v_gene: TRBV5-1; d_gene: TRBD1; abundance: -; j_gene: TRBJ2-1
CDR3nt: TGTGCCAGCAGCCAAGATCAGGGGGCGTGGGCAGGGCGAGGGAACACTGAAGCTTTCTTT; CDR3aa: CASSQDQGAWAGRGNTEAFF; v_gene: TRBV3-1/TRBV3-2; d_gene: TRBD1; abundance: -; j_gene: TRBJ1-1
CDR3nt: TGTGCCAGCAGTCTAAGCACAGATACGCAGTATTTT; CDR3aa: CASSLSTDTQYF; v_gene: TRBV12-3/TRBV12-4; d_gene: -; abundance: -; j_gene: TRBJ2-3
CDR3nt: TGTGCCAGCAGCGTAGCAGGGGCCCTCAATCAGCCCCAGCATTTT; CDR3aa: CASSVAGALNQPQHF; v_gene: TRBV9; d_gene: -; abundance: -; j_gene: TRBJ1-5
CDR3nt: TGTGCCAGCAGCGTAGGTGTTCAGGTGAATTCACCCCTCCACTTT; CDR3aa: CASSVGVQVNSPLHF; v_gene: TRBV9; d_gene: -; abundance: -; j_gene: TRBJ1-6
CDR3nt: TGTGCCAGTAGTCCCGAGGGAGGCAGGGAAGCTTTCTTT; CDR3aa: CASSPEGGREAFF; v_gene: TRBV19; d_gene: -; abundance: -; j_gene: TRBJ1-1
CDR3nt: TGTGCCAGTAGTATAGGGGGACAGGGAAGTGCGGAAGGCAATCAGCCCCAGCATTTT; CDR3aa: CASSIGGQGSAEGNQPQHF; v_gene: TRBV19; d_gene: TRBD1; abundance: -; j_gene: TRBJ1-5
CDR3nt: TGTGCCACCAGTGGGGGTCCAAGCGGGAGGGACAATGAGCAGTTCTTC; CDR3aa: CATSGGPSGRDNEQFF; v_gene: TRBV24-1; d_gene: TRBD2; abundance: -; j_gene: TRBJ2-1
CDR3nt: TGTGCCAGTAGTACCGGACTAGCGGGGGGGCCGGAGACCCAGTACTTC; CDR3aa: CASSTGLAGGPETQYF; v_gene: TRBV19; d_gene: TRBD2; abundance: -; j_gene: TRBJ2-5
CDR3nt: TGTGCCAGCAGTTATGCCGGGGAAGGCAGTAAGGCTGAAGCTTTCTTT; CDR3aa: CASSYAGEGSKAEAFF; v_gene: TRBV6-5; d_gene: -; abundance: -; j_gene: TRBJ1-1
CDR3nt: TGTGCCAGCTCATCAGCACGGGGCGGCACTGAAGCTTTCTTT; CDR3aa: CASSSARGGTEAFF; v_gene: TRBV18; d_gene: -; abundance: -; j_gene: TRBJ1-1
CDR3nt: TGTGCCAGCAGCGTTCGGGGGGCCGGGGAGCTGTTTTTT; CDR3aa: CASSVRGAGELFF; v_gene: TRBV13; d_gene: TRBD2; abundance: -; j_gene: TRBJ2-2
CDR3nt: TGTGCCAGCAGGGGCCCCTGGAGATACGAGCAGTACTTC; CDR3aa: CASRGPWRYEQYF; v_gene: TRBV12-3/TRBV12-4; d_gene: -; abundance: -; j_gene: TRBJ2-7
CDR3nt: TGTGCCAGCAGTTACTCTACCAGTCTGAGCGAGCAGTACTTC; CDR3aa: CASSYSTSLSEQYF; v_gene: TRBV6-5; d_gene: -; abundance: -; j_gene: TRBJ2-7
CDR3nt: TGCGCCAGCAGCTTGGTCGGACAGGGTATTAATTCACCCCTCCACTTT; CDR3aa: CASSLVGQGINSPLHF; v_gene: TRBV5-1; d_gene: TRBD1; abundance: -; j_gene: TRBJ1-6
CDR3nt: TGTGCCAGCAGCCGGAGAGGGTCCTATAATTCACCCCTCCACTTT; CDR3aa: CASSRRGSYNSPLHF; v_gene: TRBV6-2/TRBV6-3; d_gene: -; abundance: few; j_gene: TRBJ1-6
CDR3nt: TGTGCCAGCAGGGGCGAACAGGGGGCGCGGTTGAGGAACACCGGGGAGCTGTTTTTT; CDR3aa: CASRGEQGARLRNTGELFF; v_gene: TRBV28; d_gene: TRBD1; abundance: -; j_gene: TRBJ2-2
CDR3nt: TGTGCCAGTAGTATAGGGGGACAGGGGACCGCAACTAATGAAAAACTGTTTTTT; CDR3aa: CASSIGGQGTATNEKLFF; v_gene: TRBV19; d_gene: TRBD1; abundance: -; j_gene: TRBJ1-4
CDR3nt: TGTGCCAGCAGCCTACTACCACTGCAGGGGGGATCTGGAAACACCATATATTTT; CDR3aa: CASSLLPLQGGSGNTIYF; v_gene: TRBV4-2; d_gene: TRBD1; abundance: -; j_gene: TRBJ1-3
CDR3nt: TGTGCCAGCAGCTTAGCGGTGATGGATACGCAGTATTTT; CDR3aa: CASSLAVMDTQYF; v_gene: TRBV7-2; d_gene: -; abundance: -; j_gene: TRBJ2-3
CDR3nt: TGCGCCAGCACAAGAAACACAGATACGCAGTATTTT; CDR3aa: CASTRNTDTQYF; v_gene: TRBV10-1; d_gene: -; abundance: -; j_gene: TRBJ2-3
CDR3nt: TGCGCCAGCAGCGACCTAGACAGGACTGGAAACACCATATATTTT; CDR3aa: CASSDLDRTGNTIYF; v_gene: TRBV5-1; d_gene: -; abundance: few; j_gene: TRBJ1-3
CDR3nt: TGCGCCAGCAGCTTCAGTCAGGGGAATCAGCCCCAGCATTTT; CDR3aa: CASSFSQGNQPQHF; v_gene: TRBV5-1; d_gene: -; abundance: many; j_gene: TRBJ1-5
CDR3nt: TGTGCCAGCTCACCAGCGGGGCTTTGGAGGGCAGATACGCAGTATTTT; CDR3aa: CASSPAGLWRADTQYF; v_gene: TRBV18; d_gene: -; abundance: -; j_gene: TRBJ2-3
CDR3nt: TGTGCCAGCAGTTCCCGACAGGGGAATGGCTACACCTTC; CDR3aa: CASSSRQGNGYTF; v_gene: TRBV12-3/TRBV12-4; d_gene: TRBD1; abundance: -; j_gene: TRBJ1-2
CDR3nt: TGTGCCAGCAGCTTAGAAGGTCTAGCGGGGAGAACAGATACGCAGTATTTT; CDR3aa: CASSLEGLAGRTDTQYF; v_gene: TRBV7-2; d_gene: TRBD2; abundance: -; j_gene: TRBJ2-3
CDR3nt: TGTGCCAGCAGTTTCGGGCCGAACACTGAAGCTTTCTTT; CDR3aa: CASSFGPNTEAFF; v_gene: TRBV12-3/TRBV12-4; d_gene: -; abundance: -; j_gene: TRBJ1-1
CDR3nt: TGTGCCAGCTCACCCGGGACAGGGGGCGGTATTGGCGAGCAGTACTTC; CDR3aa: CASSPGTGGGIGEQYF; v_gene: TRBV18; d_gene: TRBD1; abundance: -; j_gene: TRBJ2-7
CDR3nt: TGCGCCAGCAGTCGTCTCGGACAGGGCCCAGATACGCAGTATTTT; CDR3aa: CASSRLGQGPDTQYF; v_gene: TRBV5-1; d_gene: TRBD1; abundance: once; j_gene: TRBJ2-3
CDR3nt: TGTGCCACCAGCTCCCTGGCAGCTACTGAAGCTTTCTTT; CDR3aa: CATSSLAATEAFF; v_gene: TRBV15; d_gene: -; abundance: -; j_gene: TRBJ1-1
CDR3nt: TGTGCCAGCATTCCGCAAGACCAGTATGGCTACACCTTC; CDR3aa: CASIPQDQYGYTF; v_gene: TRBV28; d_gene: -; abundance: -; j_gene: TRBJ1-2
CDR3nt: TGTGCCACCAGTGAACCCGGGACACCGAACACCGGGGAGCTGTTTTTT; CDR3aa: CATSEPGTPNTGELFF; v_gene: TRBV24-1; d_gene: -; abundance: -; j_gene: TRBJ2-2
CDR3nt: TGTGCCAGCAGTCAAGGGGGGGGCGGTGAAAAACTGTTTTTT; CDR3aa: CASSQGGGGEKLFF; v_gene: TRBV3-1/TRBV3-2; d_gene: -; abundance: -; j_gene: TRBJ1-4
CDR3nt: TGCGCCAGCAGCTCCGGCCCACTCGAGGTCGGAGCTTTCTTT; CDR3aa: CASSSGPLEVGAFF; v_gene: TRBV5-1; d_gene: -; abundance: once; j_gene: TRBJ1-1
CDR3nt: TGTGCCAGCAGTCGGGGGACAGGCTACGAGCAGTACTTC; CDR3aa: CASSRGTGYEQYF; v_gene: TRBV6-5; d_gene: TRBD1; abundance: -; j_gene: TRBJ2-7
CDR3nt: TGTGCCAGCAGTGAACTGCGGGATAACACTGAAGCTTTCTTT; CDR3aa: CASSELRDNTEAFF; v_gene: TRBV25-1; d_gene: -; abundance: once; j_gene: TRBJ1-1
CDR3nt: TGTGCCAGCAGTACCAGGCGGCATTACTATGGCTACACCTTC; CDR3aa: CASSTRRHYYGYTF; v_gene: TRBV28; d_gene: -; abundance: -; j_gene: TRBJ1-2
CDR3nt: TGCGCCAGCAGCTTGGGAAGTGCGGGGAGCACAGATACGCAGTATTTT; CDR3aa: CASSLGSAGSTDTQYF; v_gene: TRBV5-1; d_gene: -; abundance: -; j_gene: TRBJ2-3
CDR3nt: TGTGCCAGCTCACCACCGACAGGGAGGATCCCCTACGAGCAGTACTTC; CDR3aa: CASSPPTGRIPYEQYF; v_gene: TRBV18; d_gene: -; abundance: -; j_gene: TRBJ2-7
CDR3nt: TGTGCCAGCTCACCAACAGGTGGCGAGCAGTACTTC; CDR3aa: CASSPTGGEQYF; v_gene: TRBV18; d_gene: -; abundance: -; j_gene: TRBJ2-7
CDR3nt: TGTGCCAGCAGCGCATATCGGACAGGGGGCACTAATGAAAAACTGTTTTTT; CDR3aa: CASSAYRTGGTNEKLFF; v_gene: TRBV5-5; d_gene: TRBD1; abundance: -; j_gene: TRBJ1-4
CDR3nt: TGTGCCAGTAGTAGTGGACAGGGGAACACTGAAGCTTTCTTT; CDR3aa: CASSSGQGNTEAFF; v_gene: TRBV19; d_gene: TRBD1; abundance: -; j_gene: TRBJ1-1
CDR3nt: TGCGCCAGCAGCCGGGACTTAAGCACAGATACGCAGTATTTT; CDR3aa: CASSRDLSTDTQYF; v_gene: TRBV4-3; d_gene: -; abundance: -; j_gene: TRBJ2-3
CDR3nt: TGTGCCATCAGTACTAGCGGGGGGTCAACCTTAGCCGAGCAGTACTTC; CDR3aa: CAISTSGGSTLAEQYF; v_gene: TRBV10-3; d_gene: TRBD2; abundance: once; j_gene: TRBJ2-7
CDR3nt: TGTGCCAGCCAAAGGTACGGCTATGGCTACACCTTC; CDR3aa: CASQRYGYGYTF; v_gene: TRBV11-2; d_gene: -; abundance: -; j_gene: TRBJ1-2
CDR3nt: TGTGCCAGTAGGACGACGGGGAATAGCAATCAGCCCCAGCATTTT; CDR3aa: CASRTTGNSNQPQHF; v_gene: TRBV19; d_gene: -; abundance: -; j_gene: TRBJ1-5
CDR3nt: TGTGCCAGCAGTCCCCGGTCCATACGGCTTATCTATGGCTACACCTTC; CDR3aa: CASSPRSIRLIYGYTF; v_gene: TRBV28; d_gene: -; abundance: -; j_gene: TRBJ1-2
CDR3nt: TGTGCCAGCTCACCGGACGCGGACAGTAATGGCTACACCTTC; CDR3aa: CASSPDADSNGYTF; v_gene: TRBV18; d_gene: -; abundance: -; j_gene: TRBJ1-2
CDR3nt: TGTGCCAGCAGTTACGCGGACAGTCGCACTGAAGCTTTCTTT; CDR3aa: CASSYADSRTEAFF; v_gene: TRBV6-5; d_gene: -; abundance: -; j_gene: TRBJ1-1
CDR3nt: TGTGCCAGCAGTCTGGCGAAGACGCAGTATTTT; CDR3aa: CASSLAKTQYF; v_gene: TRBV2; d_gene: -; abundance: once; j_gene: TRBJ2-3
CDR3nt: TGCGCCAGCAGCTTGGGCGATGGGTATGGCTACACCTTC; CDR3aa: CASSLGDGYGYTF; v_gene: TRBV5-1; d_gene: -; abundance: -; j_gene: TRBJ1-2
CDR3nt: TGTGCCATCAGTGTCGTTGAAGAGGAGCTCACCGGGGAGCTGTTTTTT; CDR3aa: CAISVVEEELTGELFF; v_gene: TRBV10-3; d_gene: -; abundance: -; j_gene: TRBJ2-2